This T cell receptor beta chain is from a study of blood T cell repertoires in COVID-19 (dated by TCRdb to about 2020). The study in broad terms: Samples from collaborators originated in the United States, Italy and Spain and spanned both the acute and convalescent phases of COVID-19. The prospective study material was composed of cDNA or gDNA derived from T cells, B-cell-depleted T cells, or PBMCs. Subjects who had been exposed to COVID-19, were actively infected with it, or had recovered from it provided the deeply sampled blood TCRbeta repertoires that made up the dataset. The repertoires were released in a freely available public database intended as a resource for research on the immune response to SARS-CoV-2. The samples were drawn from the first 160 participants of the ongoing ImmuneRACE study and from some 1,300 subjects provided by 6 global collaborators. Nearly every sample came with metadata listing a de-identified subject ID, COVID-19 status, age in years and sex. Where available, HLA class I and class II types were obtained from metadata supplied by the sample provider rather than from assay-based typing.

Clipping removes 8 bases from V and 4 bases from J, with 7 as the unmatched junction base count. The CDR3 covers 14 residues, taking in both the cysteine and the phenylalanine. Only the CDR3 DNA is retained, 42 bases long and in frame from the first base. Reading the germline V gene gives CDR1 SNHLY and CDR2 FYNNEI. TCRbeta CDR3 regions were amplified from genomic DNA by means of the immunoSEQ Assay, a bias-controlled multiplex PCR. The study's processing was this. Within the assay, amplification of reference gene primers was used to estimate how many nucleated cells each sample contained. To quantify the absolute abundance of each unique TCRbeta CDR3 rearrangement, sequence reads were collapsed and filtered. For each sample, productive Simpson clonality was calculated as the square root of Simpson's diversity index over productive rearrangements. The source is immuneACCESS, and TCRdb retained only in-frame sequences with V and J called. Part of the clones is not carried over; for the studies checked, unresolved V genes explain less than half of this, and the remainder is unexplained. The V and J calls and clone size come from that table; D and trimming were worked out from the DNA. The sample contains more than 85,000 clones, approximately 91% of them found a single time. The ten largest clones capture 1.7% of the sample.

Collaborating institutions collected whole blood in K2EDTA tubes following their own protocols. Collaborator samples were shipped for TCRbeta analysis as frozen whole blood, isolated PBMCs, or DNA extracted from either sample type. As concerns this clone: No cognate antigen has been identified for it. No much larger clonotype is one base removed from it; base qualities were not supplied.

What the research found in general, with its limitations: How much clinical and demographic metadata was included differed by source and by participant, and the metadata was provided uncurated.

The TCR comes from a man in his 60s with acute or convalescent COVID-19. The rearrangement combines TRBV2 with TRBJ2-5; 10 junctional bases match TRBD2. The sequenced material came from peripheral blood. The DNA sequence follows: TGTGCCAGCGGGGCTAGCGGGAGTAGAGAGACCCAGTACTTC. Its protein is CASGASGSRETQYF.